The source of this T cell receptor (beta chain) is a study of cytomegalovirus exposure and HLA in healthy donors (dated by TCRdb to about 2017). Notes on the research overall: An earlier analysis of several hundred of the donors reported approximately 300 Gb of sequence data and some 120 million unique TCR beta sequences from some 180 million T cells. The study aimed to test whether signatures of past pathogen exposure could be identified by cataloging public T cell receptors. The study used immunosequencing to profile the T cell repertoires of 600 to 850 subjects and linked those repertoires to cytomegalovirus serostatus. A few DR-DQ haplotypes were handled as single units for association and clustering because linkage in the cohort was strong. Around 330 gigabases of sequencing data and 91 million or so unique TCR sequences made up an early release that covered about 640 HLA-typed donors. Typing coverage varied by locus: roughly 620-640 donors for A, B, C, DRB1 and DQB1; approximately 560 for DQA1; nearly 610 for DPA1; under 490 for DPB1. On average, 235,054 unique TCR beta nucleotide sequences were sequenced per donor among a few hundred genotyped donors of the cohort, with around 19% of those sequences being non-productive. Rather than drawing on any new phenotypic data, the later analysis identified candidate immune exposures from TCR beta sequences and the way those sequences occurred across donors. High-throughput TCR immunosequencing, statistical association of individual TCRs with disease status, and machine learning were combined to predict cytomegalovirus infection status. In addition to the first cohort of 666 subjects, a separate validation cohort of under 150 different subjects was used. Donor age, sex, ethnicity and CMV serostatus were compiled alongside the repertoire data. An earlier analysis of several hundred of the donors used high-throughput TCR beta sequencing to judge whether each TCR beta V gene segment behaved as functional or pseudogenic. All discovery cohort repertoires had been generated using a single sequencing platform. A later analysis re-examined previously published TCR beta repertoires from about 700 donors and added high-resolution HLA genotyping to investigate patterns of TCR occurrence. In a later genetic analysis, genome-wide SNP genotypes for about 60% of the 666 donors were used, and that subset was treated as a discovery cohort. HLA typing covered class I and class II loci at four-digit resolution. Of the approximately 400 genotyped donors, over 70% fell in the genetic ancestry cluster associated with self-reported Caucasian donors.

In total, 630 or so healthy bone marrow donors made up the cohort. All cohort members were sampled while nominally healthy, although unrecorded immune exposures were likely present. The donor was CMV seropositive and belonged to the group of more than 250 seropositive cohort members. A peripheral blood sample was collected from each donor, and TCR beta sequencing was performed on peripheral blood mononuclear cells. The Qiagen DNeasy Blood Extraction Kit was used to extract genomic DNA from the blood cell samples. The library was obtained by the immunoSEQ multiplex PCR assay. The multiplex PCR relied on a mix of 60 forward primers for TCR Vbeta segments and 13 reverse primers for TCR Jbeta segments. Amplification of the CDR3 region of rearranged TCR beta genes was performed with a multiplex PCR assay on genomic DNA. The Illumina HiSeq System was used to sequence the amplified TCR beta libraries as 87-base-pair reads. In the authors' own workflow: Across the 500 to 750 repertoires, a later analysis counted tens of millions of unique TCR beta chains, approximately 10 million of which were shared by at least two donors. Raw reads were error-corrected and collapsed into unique sequences by a nearest-neighbor algorithm in which closely related sequences were merged to remove PCR and sequencing errors. To assign V, D and J gene segments, CDR3 sequences were aligned to IMGT reference sequences. For a sequence to be retained, a match of at least six nucleotides to both a V gene segment and a J gene segment was required. A rearrangement counted as productive if the CDR3 had no stop codons and remained in frame with V and J, and every other rearrangement counted as non-productive. Following IMGT convention, CDR3 was defined as the stretch from the second conserved V-encoded cysteine up to the conserved J-encoded phenylalanine. Sequences without an unambiguous match to a single V gene segment were excluded from the earlier analysis of approximately 600 of the donors. In an earlier analysis of around 590 of the donors, a V segment was called functional when productive rearrangements were above 56.7%, and segregating when the standard deviation between donors exceeded 5%. A statistical classification framework was built to diagnose cytomegalovirus status from the catalog of TCR beta chain sequences. In a later analysis, V and J genes were assigned by comparing TCR nucleotide sequences against IMGT/GENE-DB human TR gene sequences. The TCRdist pipeline was used in a later analysis to assign CDR3 sequences and most-parsimonious VDJ recombination scenarios. In a later analysis, each TCR beta chain was defined by its CDR3 amino acid sequence together with its V-gene family, and reads without a unique V-gene family were excluded. In a later analysis, fewer than 650 highly shared, low-generation-probability nucleotide sequences were removed to address suspected cross-contamination and a sequencing artifact. A later analysis calculated a clonal expansion index for each public chain from normalized within-repertoire ranks of inferred template counts. In a later analysis, generation probabilities were computed using a VDJ recombination model fitted to out-of-frame rearrangements, and the results were checked against IGoR. A later analysis scored TCR-TCR, TCR-HLA and TCR-CMV co-occurrence with hypergeometric tests, applying a repertoire-size bias correction to TCR pairs. False discovery rates were estimated in a later analysis by permuting HLA or CMV assignments 20 times. In a later analysis, co-occurring TCRs were grouped with DBSCAN, and TCRdist sequence similarity was added when clustering was performed within HLA-allele-positive subsets. For co-occurrence clustering, repertoires with fewer than 30,000 or more than 120,000 public chains were excluded, along with about five repertoires with anomalous nucleotide sharing. TCRdb re-hosts the immuneACCESS table, in-frame sequences only. Its copies lack some clones; in the studies checked, an unresolved V gene accounts for under half of them, and the cause for the rest is not known. Clone size and the V and J calls come from that table; the DNA yielded D and trimming. This sample holds about 190,000 clones; roughly 81% were observed only once. The ten largest make up approximately 3.1% of the sample.

What the research found in general, with its limitations: In a later genetic analysis, fewer N-insertions in productive TCRs were reported among donors in an Asian-associated ancestry cluster than the roughly 640-donor mean. Across donors, most TCR sequences were observed very rarely, whereas some public TCRs were present in many individuals. A cluster of highly shared sequence variants was judged likely to represent a technical artifact of the sequencing pipeline. In a later analysis, several top co-occurrence clusters were reported to appear linked to parvovirus B19, influenza, CMV and Epstein-Barr virus. The study listed approximately 150 TCR beta chains as associated with cytomegalovirus. An earlier analysis of around 540 of the donors showed that most TCR beta V segments appeared in productive rearrangements either about 87% or about 30% of the time, which broadly matched IMGT annotations. V-gene and J-gene trimming of TCR beta chains was associated with a missense DCLRE1C variant in a later genetic analysis, and the association was replicated in an independent cohort. In this cohort, only TCR beta chains were sequenced, and detectable features were limited by the absence of alpha or paired-chain data. A further reported finding was that TCR beta sequences accurately predicted the HLA-A and HLA-B alleles for most subjects in the first cohort. In a later analysis, the rate of TCR association differed among HLA loci, with DRB1 alleles having the most associated TCRs and HLA-C alleles having the fewest. Because HLA typing was missing for some donors at each locus, association tests included only the typed subset. Correlated functional status among segregating V segments might reflect linkage disequilibrium, but an unknown experimental factor could not be ruled out. The authors suggested that the approach could potentially be generalized to other disease states and immunological phenotypes. The only immune exposure information available for the cohort was CMV serostatus. Three of the identified cytomegalovirus-associated TCR beta chains were confirmed in vitro to be specific for cytomegalovirus antigens. Strong co-occurrence of HLA alleles, especially DR and DQ, made assigning TCR associations to individual alleles difficult. Cytomegalovirus status was reported to be diagnosed by the classifier with high specificity and sensitivity in both the original and validation cohorts. In a later analysis, 16,951 TCR beta sequences were associated with specific HLA alleles at a false discovery rate of 0.05. The earlier analysis of some 560 of the donors excluded seventeen rarely observed V segments, including chromosome 9 orphons, because counts were too low. Most CMV-associated TCR beta chains appeared to be HLA-restricted in a later analysis, and the HLA associations seemed to be driven largely by CMV exposure. A later analysis found that HLA-associated TCR beta chains were more clonally expanded and had lower generation probabilities than equally common non-associated chains. Roughly uniform sequencing depth across donors was assumed in presence/absence analyses, although this assumption may not hold.

Points on this clone: No antigen is known for it. Per-base qualities were not stored, and no clone one base away is much larger.

Sequencing was carried out using PBMCs. The sequence derives from a woman under 40 in good health and CMV-seropositive.

CDR3 sequence: CASSWGQLNTEAFF. In nucleotides, the sequence is TGTGCCAGCAGCTGGGGACAGCTGAACACTGAAGCTTTCTTT. The chain is assembled from TRBV5-4 and TRBJ1-1; a stretch of 7 junction bases matches TRBD1. The CDR3, from cysteine to phenylalanine, totals 14 residues. The entry retains the CDR3 DNA only, 42 bases that are in frame from base 1. Reading the germline V gene (reference sequence) gives CDR1 SGHNT and CDR2 YYREEE. V is trimmed back by 3 bases and J by 0 bases, and the junction contains 2 bases that no gene match accounts for.